This T cell receptor beta chain was captured by sequencing in a study of T cell repertoires in cytomegalovirus infection. Turning to the study itself: Public TCR beta signatures were indicative of both CMV infection and a matching HLA type.

This CDR3 comprises 17 residues. The junction had 23 bases not matched to a gene; V was cut back by 2 bases and J by 14 bases. TCRdb reprocessed the reads via MiXCR and lists one record per CDR3 protein. Among approximately 500,000 distinct CDR3 sequences, 15% to 20% were seen once, and the ten largest hold roughly a quarter. Many counts were recorded for this clonotype. The source of this sequence is a human donor in good health (CMV status not recorded). Some clones in this sample may be carry-over from other donors' samples. Material: CD8+ T cells from PBMCs. The rearrangement links TRBV12-3 or TRBV12-4 to TRBJ1-2, with 7 positions matching TRBD1. The CDR3 is CASSLRVGDRASDDRTF. The CDR3 DNA is TGTGCCAGCAGTTTAAGGGTGGGAGACAGGGCGTCCGATGATAGGACCTTC.